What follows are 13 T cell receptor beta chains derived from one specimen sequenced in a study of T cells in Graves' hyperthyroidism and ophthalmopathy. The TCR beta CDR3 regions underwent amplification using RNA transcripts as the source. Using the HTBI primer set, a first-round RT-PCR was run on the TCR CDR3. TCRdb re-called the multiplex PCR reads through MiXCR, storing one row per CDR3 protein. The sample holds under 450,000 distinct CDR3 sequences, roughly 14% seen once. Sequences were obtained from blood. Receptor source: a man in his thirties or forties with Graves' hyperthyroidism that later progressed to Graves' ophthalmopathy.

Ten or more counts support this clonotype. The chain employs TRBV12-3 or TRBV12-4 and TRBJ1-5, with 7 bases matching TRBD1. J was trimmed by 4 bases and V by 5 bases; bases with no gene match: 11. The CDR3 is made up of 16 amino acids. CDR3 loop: CASSPRGRGFNQPQHF. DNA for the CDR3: TGTGCCAGCAGTCCAAGGGGGCGCGGGTTTAATCAGCCCCAGCATTTT.

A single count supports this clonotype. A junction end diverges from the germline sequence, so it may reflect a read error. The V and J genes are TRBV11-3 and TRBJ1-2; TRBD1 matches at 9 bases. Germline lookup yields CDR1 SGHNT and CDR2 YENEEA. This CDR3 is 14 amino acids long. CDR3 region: CASRRDRANDGHTF. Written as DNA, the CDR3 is TGTGCCAGCAGACGGGACAGGGCCAACGATGGCCACACCTTC.

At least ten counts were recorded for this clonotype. In DNA, the CDR3 is TGCGCCAGCAGCCAAGAACAGACAAACACTGAAGCTTTCTTT. Encoded protein: CASSQEQTNTEAFF. The gene calls are TRBV4-1 and TRBJ1-1; D is undetermined. V was shortened by 0 bases and J by 2 bases, with 7 bases between the two germline ends. Germline CDR1 MGHRA, CDR2 YSYEKL. This CDR3 contains 14 residues.

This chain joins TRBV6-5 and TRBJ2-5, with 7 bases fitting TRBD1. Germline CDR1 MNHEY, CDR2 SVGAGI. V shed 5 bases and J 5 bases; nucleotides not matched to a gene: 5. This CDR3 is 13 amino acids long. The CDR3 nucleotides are TGTGCCAGCAGTGGGACAGTTGGGGAGACCCAGTACTTC. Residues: CASSGTVGETQYF.

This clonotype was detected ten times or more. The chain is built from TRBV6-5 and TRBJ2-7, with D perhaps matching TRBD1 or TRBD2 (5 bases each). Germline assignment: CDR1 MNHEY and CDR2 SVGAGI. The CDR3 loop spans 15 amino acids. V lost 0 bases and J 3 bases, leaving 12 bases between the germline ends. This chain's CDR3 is CASSYSGAQGYEQYF. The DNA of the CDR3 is TGTGCCAGCAGTTACTCCGGGGCGCAGGGCTACGAGCAGTACTTC.

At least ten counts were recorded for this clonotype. The CDR3 DNA follows: TGTGCCAGCAGCTTAGGTCTATCCTACAATGAGCAGTTCTTC. It is translated as CASSLGLSYNEQFF. The chain uses TRBV7-2 and TRBJ2-1, with D hard to call. V lost 1 base and J 1 base, leaving 5 bases between the germline ends. The germline CDR1 and CDR2 sequences are SGHTA and FQGNSA. This CDR3 comprises 14 residues. Based on the CDR3 plus reference TRBV7-2 and TRBJ2-1, the full variable domain is GAGVSQSPSNKVTEKGKDVELRCDPISGHTALYWYRQSLGQGLEFLIYFQGNSAPDKSGLPSDRFSAERTGGSVSTLTIQRTQQEDSAVYLCASSLGLSYNEQFFGPGTRLTVL.

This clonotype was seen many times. The CDR3 reads CASSSFTGPGDQPQHF. CDR3 DNA: TGTGCCAGCAGCTCGTTCACAGGGCCCGGGGATCAGCCCCAGCATTTT. The genes are TRBV5-6 and TRBJ1-5; D perhaps matches TRBD1 (6 bases). The CDR3 is 16 amino acids. Germline V gives CDR1 SGHDT, CDR2 YYEEEE. V dropped 3 bases and J dropped 5 bases, with 18 bases sitting between them. Together with reference TRBV5-6 and TRBJ1-5, the CDR3 gives the full variable domain: DAGVTQSPTHLIKTRGQQVTLRCSPKSGHDTVSWYQQALGQGPQFIFQYYEEEERQRGNFPDRFSGHQFPNYSSELNVNALLLGDSALYLCASSSFTGPGDQPQHFGDGTRLSIL.

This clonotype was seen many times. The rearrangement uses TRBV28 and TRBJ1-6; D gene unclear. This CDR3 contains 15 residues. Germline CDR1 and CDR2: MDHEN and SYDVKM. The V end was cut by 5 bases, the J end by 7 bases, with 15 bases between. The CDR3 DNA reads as TGTGCCAGCAGTACCCCTACAGTGCGCAATTCACCCCTCCACTTT. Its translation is CASSTPTVRNSPLHF.

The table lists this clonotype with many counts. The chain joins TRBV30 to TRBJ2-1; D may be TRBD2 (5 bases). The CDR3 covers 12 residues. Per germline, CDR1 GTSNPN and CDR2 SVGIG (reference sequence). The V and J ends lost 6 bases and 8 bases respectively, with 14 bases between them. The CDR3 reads CACGLTRDEQFF. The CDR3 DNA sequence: TGTGCCTGTGGACTCACGCGGGATGAGCAGTTCTTC.

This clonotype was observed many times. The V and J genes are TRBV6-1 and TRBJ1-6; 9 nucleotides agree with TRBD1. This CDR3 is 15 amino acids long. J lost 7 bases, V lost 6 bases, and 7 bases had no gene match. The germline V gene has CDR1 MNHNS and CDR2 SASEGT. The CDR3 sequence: CASRAGQGWNSPLHF. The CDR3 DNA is TGTGCCAGCAGAGCCGGACAGGGGTGGAATTCACCCCTCCACTTT.

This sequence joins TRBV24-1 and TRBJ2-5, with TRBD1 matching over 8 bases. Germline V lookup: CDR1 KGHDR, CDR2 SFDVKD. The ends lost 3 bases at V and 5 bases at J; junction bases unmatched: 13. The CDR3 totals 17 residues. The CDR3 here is CATSDPDRESGRETQYF. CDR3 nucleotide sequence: TGTGCCACCAGTGATCCGGACAGGGAGTCGGGTAGGGAGACCCAGTACTTC.

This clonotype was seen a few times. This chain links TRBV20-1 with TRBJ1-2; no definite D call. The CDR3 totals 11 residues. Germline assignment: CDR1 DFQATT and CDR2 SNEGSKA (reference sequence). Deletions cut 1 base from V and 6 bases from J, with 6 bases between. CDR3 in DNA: TGCAGTGCTAGAGGACCCGATGGCTACACCTTC. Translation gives CSARGPDGYTF.

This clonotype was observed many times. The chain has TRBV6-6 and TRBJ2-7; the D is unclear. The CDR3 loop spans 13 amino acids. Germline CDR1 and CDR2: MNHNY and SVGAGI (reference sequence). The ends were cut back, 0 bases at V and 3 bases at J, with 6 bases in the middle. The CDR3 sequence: CASSYSSRYEQYF. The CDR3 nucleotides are TGTGCCAGCAGTTACTCTAGCCGCTACGAGCAGTACTTC.